Sequencing of this T cell receptor beta chain was carried out in a study of T cell repertoires in cytomegalovirus infection. Findings and limits, study-wide: It was HLA-C-restricted CMV-specific TCR beta clonotypes that dominated the response ex vivo.

The length of the CDR3 is 13 residues. CDR1 is SGHNT and CDR2 is YENEEA in the germline V gene. Trimming left V 1 base short and J 5 bases short, with 7 bases between. This clonotype has a count of ten or more. As yet, its antigen is unknown. MiXCR was run by TCRdb on the reads, yielding one entry per CDR3 protein. The sample contains some 590,000 distinct CDR3 sequences, roughly 43% of which appear only once. The receptor's source is a human donor in good health (CMV status not recorded). Some clones in this sample may be carry-over from other donors' samples. This chain joins TRBV11-3 and TRBJ2-3; no clear D. This sample comprised cultured PBMCs, obtained from culture after CMV antigen stimulation. In DNA form, the CDR3 reads TGTGCCAGCAGCTTAGGGTTGGGAGATACGCAGTATTTT. As protein: CASSLGLGDTQYF.